This T cell receptor (beta chain) was profiled in a study of blood T cell repertoires in COVID-19. Overall study: The study drew acute and convalescent COVID-19 samples from the United States, Italy and Spain.

V was trimmed by 11 bases and J by 9 bases, leaving 22 bases between them. Germline CDR1 is MNHEY and CDR2 is SVGAGI. The CDR3 spans 13 residues. TCRdb's table, derived via immunoSEQ multiplex PCR, lists solely in-frame clones and lacks some. The repertoire holds 400,000 to 450,000 clones, with around 88% as singletons. Material: peripheral blood. This receptor was identified in a woman in her fifties or sixties with COVID-19, enrolled during active disease. The gene calls are TRBV6-5 and TRBJ1-2; a weak D match, TRBD1 (5 bases). This chain's CDR3 is CASLPGVSGSYTF. DNA for the CDR3: TGTGCCTCTTTACCGGGGGTAAGCGGTAGCTACACCTTC.